The clone carrying this T cell receptor (beta chain) was counted a few times. Its target is not known. This sample was taken from a study of T-cell memory formation after mild COVID-19. V was shortened by 3 bases and J by 5 bases, with 14 bases between the two germline ends. Germline V CDR1 and CDR2: KGHSH, LQKENI. The CDR3 is made up of 14 amino acids. One entry per CDR3 protein results from TCRdb running MiXCR on the 5' RACE reads. Among around 320,000 distinct CDR3 sequences listed, just under 20% were seen once. Regarding the study as a whole: The authors left the SARS-CoV-2 specificity of second-wave clones peaking on day 37 unconfirmed.

Sequencing used PBMCs or a T cell subset sorted from them (not recorded which). V and J are TRBV18 and TRBJ2-7; either TRBD1 or TRBD2 may supply D (7 bases each). This TCR derives from a man younger than 35 who had mild COVID-19 (a few samples of this study predate the infection). Cell type and time point are not known. The CDR3 DNA follows: TGTGCCAGCTCACCCCAGGGGGGGTCCCACGAGCAGTACGTC. Protein product: CASSPQGGSHEQYV.